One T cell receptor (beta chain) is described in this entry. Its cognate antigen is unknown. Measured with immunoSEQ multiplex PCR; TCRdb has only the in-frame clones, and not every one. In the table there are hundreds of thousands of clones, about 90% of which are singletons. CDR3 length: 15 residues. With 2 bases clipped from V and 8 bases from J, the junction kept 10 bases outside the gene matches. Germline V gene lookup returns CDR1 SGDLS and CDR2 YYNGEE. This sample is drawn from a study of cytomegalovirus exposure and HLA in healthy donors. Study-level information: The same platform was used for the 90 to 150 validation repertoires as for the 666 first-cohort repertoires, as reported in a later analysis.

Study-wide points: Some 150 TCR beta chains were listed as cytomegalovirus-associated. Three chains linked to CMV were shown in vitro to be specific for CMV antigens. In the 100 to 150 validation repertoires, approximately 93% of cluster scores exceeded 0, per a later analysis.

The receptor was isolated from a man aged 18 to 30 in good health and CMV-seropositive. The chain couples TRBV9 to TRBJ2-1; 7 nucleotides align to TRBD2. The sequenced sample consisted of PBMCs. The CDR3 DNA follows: TGTGCCAGCAGCGTTGAACTAGCGCCGGGGCATGAGCAGTTCTTC. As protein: CASSVELAPGHEQFF. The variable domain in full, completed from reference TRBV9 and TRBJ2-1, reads DSGVTQTPKHLITATGQRVTLRCSPRSGDLSVYWYQQSLDQGLQFLIQYYNGEERAKGNILERFSAQQFPDLHSELNLSSLELGDSALYFCASSVELAPGHEQFFGPGTRLTVL.